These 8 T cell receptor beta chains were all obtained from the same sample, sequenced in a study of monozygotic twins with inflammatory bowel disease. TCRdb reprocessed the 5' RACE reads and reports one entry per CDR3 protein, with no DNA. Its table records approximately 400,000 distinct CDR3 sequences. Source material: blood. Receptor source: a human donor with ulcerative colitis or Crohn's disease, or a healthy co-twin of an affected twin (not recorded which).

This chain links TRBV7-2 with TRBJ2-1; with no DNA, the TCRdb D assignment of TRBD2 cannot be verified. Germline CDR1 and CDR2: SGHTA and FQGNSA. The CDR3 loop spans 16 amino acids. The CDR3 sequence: CASSSSGKRVYNEQFF. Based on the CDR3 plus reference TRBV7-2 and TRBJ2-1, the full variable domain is GAGVSQSPSNKVTEKGKDVELRCDPISGHTALYWYRQSLGQGLEFLIYFQGNSAPDKSGLPSDRFSAERTGGSVSTLTIQRTQQEDSAVYLCASSSSGKRVYNEQFFGPGTRLTVL.

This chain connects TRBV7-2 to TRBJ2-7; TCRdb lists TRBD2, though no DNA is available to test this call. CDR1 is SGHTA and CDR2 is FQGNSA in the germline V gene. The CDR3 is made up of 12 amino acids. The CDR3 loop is CASSPTSREQYF.

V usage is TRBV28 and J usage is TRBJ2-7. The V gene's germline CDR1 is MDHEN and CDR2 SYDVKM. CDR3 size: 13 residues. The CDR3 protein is CASRRGYSYEQYF.

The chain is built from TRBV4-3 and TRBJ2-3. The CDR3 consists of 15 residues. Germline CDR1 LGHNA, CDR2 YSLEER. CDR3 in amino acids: CASSPYYSSTDTQYF.

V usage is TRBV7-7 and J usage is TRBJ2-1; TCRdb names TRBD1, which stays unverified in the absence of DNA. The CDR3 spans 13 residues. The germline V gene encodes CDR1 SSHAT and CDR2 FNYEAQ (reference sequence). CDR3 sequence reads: CASSLGPANEQFF.

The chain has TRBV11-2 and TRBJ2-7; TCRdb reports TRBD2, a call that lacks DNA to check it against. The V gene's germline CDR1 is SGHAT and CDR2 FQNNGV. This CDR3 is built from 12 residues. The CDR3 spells CASSNGLYEQYF.

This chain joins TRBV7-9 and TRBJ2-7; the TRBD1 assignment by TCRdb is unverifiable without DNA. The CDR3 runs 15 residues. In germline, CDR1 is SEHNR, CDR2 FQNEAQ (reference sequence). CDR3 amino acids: CASSLPGSVLGEQYF.

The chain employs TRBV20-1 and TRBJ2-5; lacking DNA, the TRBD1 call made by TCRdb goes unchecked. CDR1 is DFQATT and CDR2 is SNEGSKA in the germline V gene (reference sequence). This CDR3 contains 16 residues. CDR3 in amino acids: CSANPQGQGAGGTQYF.